This T cell receptor beta chain was profiled in a study of cytomegalovirus exposure and HLA in healthy donors. Study-level points and caveats: Per published accounts, TCR beta sequences correctly predicted the HLA-A and HLA-B alleles of most subjects. As was reported, the classifier diagnosed cytomegalovirus status with high specificity and sensitivity.

This clone turned up a few times. Its cognate antigen is unknown. There are 15 residues in the CDR3. V lost 3 bases and J 1 base, leaving 9 bases between the germline ends. CDR1 ENHRY and CDR2 SYGVKD come from the germline V gene. Both 60 Vbeta primers and 13 Jbeta primers went into the PCR. Assay used: immunoSEQ multiplex PCR; TCRdb lists only in-frame clones, some missing. Of about 160,000 clones in the sample, 82% were seen once. Sequencing was performed on PBMCs. The receptor was derived from a girl aged 2 to 9 in good health and CMV-seropositive. V and J are TRBV10-3 and TRBJ2-2; tentatively, D is TRBD2 (5 bases). CDR3 bases: TGTGCCATCAGTGAAAAGCGGAAGAACACCGGGGAGCTGTTTTTT. Translating gives CAISEKRKNTGELFF.